This T cell receptor (beta chain) was sequenced during a study of cytomegalovirus exposure and HLA in healthy donors. Study-wide findings and caveats: Earlier analysis found most TCR beta V segments productive about 87% or about 30% of the time. The dataset shows that most TCR sequences were rare, while some public TCRs occurred in many donors.

This PCR relied on a set of 60 Vbeta primers and 13 Jbeta primers. Sequencing was performed with immunoSEQ multiplex PCR; in TCRdb, only in-frame clones are kept and a portion is missing. The table has approximately 220,000 clones, 60% to 80% seen once. This clone turned up a few times. The antigen is undetermined. Sequenced sample: PBMCs. The source is a male donor in good health and CMV-seronegative.

For the CDR3, the DNA is TGCGCCAGCAGTGCCAGGACTAGCGGGGGGGCTAGCACAGATACGCAGTATTTT. Translating gives CASSARTSGGASTDTQYF. This chain joins TRBV10-2 and TRBJ2-3, with TRBD2 matching 15 bases. Germline V lookup: CDR1 WSHSY, CDR2 SAAADI. This CDR3 comprises 18 residues. The J segment lost 0 bases and the V segment lost 4 bases, leaving 5 bases of the junction unmatched.